This paragraph reports one TCR beta chain. The repertoire was sequenced with immunoSEQ multiplex PCR; TCRdb's copy has only in-frame clones and lacks some. The table shows under 45,000 clones, with roughly 83% occurring only once. The sample comes from a study of T cell responses to AZD1222 COVID-19 vaccine. Pooling was applied to second doses at about 4 or about 12 weeks. This CDR3 has 11 amino acids. V gave up 8 bases and J gave up 6 bases, with 10 bases separating them. Looked up from germline, CDR1 is MDHEN and CDR2 is SYDVKM. The source of this sequence is an adult who received the AZD1222 COVID-19 vaccine. Here the sequenced sample was peripheral blood, taken 28 days after the second AZD1222 dose. The genes are TRBV28 and TRBJ1-1; D uncertain. The CDR3 here is CASGWAPEAFF. CDR3 nucleotide sequence: TGTGCCAGCGGTTGGGCTCCTGAAGCTTTCTTT. The entire variable domain, with the rest obtained from reference TRBV28 and TRBJ1-1, is as follows: DVKVTQSSRYLVKRTGEKVFLECVQDMDHENMFWYRQDPGLGLRLIYFSYDVKMKEKGDIPEGYSVSREKKERFSLILESASTNQTSMYLCASGWAPEAFFGQGTRLTVV.